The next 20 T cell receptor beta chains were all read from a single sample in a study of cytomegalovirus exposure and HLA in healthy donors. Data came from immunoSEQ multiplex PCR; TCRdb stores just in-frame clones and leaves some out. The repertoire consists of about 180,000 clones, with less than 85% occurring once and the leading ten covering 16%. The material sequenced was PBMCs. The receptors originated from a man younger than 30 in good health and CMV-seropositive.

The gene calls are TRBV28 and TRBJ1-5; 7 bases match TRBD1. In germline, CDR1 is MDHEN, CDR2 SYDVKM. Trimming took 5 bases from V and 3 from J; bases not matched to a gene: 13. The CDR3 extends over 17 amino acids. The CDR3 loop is CASSPRQGKTDNQPQHF. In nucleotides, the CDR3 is TGTGCCAGCAGTCCCCGACAGGGAAAGACGGACAATCAGCCCCAGCATTTT.

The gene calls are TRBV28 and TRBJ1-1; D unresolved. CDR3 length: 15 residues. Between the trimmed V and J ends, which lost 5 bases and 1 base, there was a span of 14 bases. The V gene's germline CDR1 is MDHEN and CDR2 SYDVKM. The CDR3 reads CASSPQQRTNTEAFF. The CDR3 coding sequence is TGTGCCAGCAGTCCCCAACAGCGGACGAACACTGAAGCTTTCTTT.

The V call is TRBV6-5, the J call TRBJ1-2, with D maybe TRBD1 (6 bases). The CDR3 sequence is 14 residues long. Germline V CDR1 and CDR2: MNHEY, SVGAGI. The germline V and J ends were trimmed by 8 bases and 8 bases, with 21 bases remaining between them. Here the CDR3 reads CASRQVSLTMGYTF. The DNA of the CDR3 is TGTGCCAGCCGACAGGTTTCCCTAACTATGGGCTACACCTTC.

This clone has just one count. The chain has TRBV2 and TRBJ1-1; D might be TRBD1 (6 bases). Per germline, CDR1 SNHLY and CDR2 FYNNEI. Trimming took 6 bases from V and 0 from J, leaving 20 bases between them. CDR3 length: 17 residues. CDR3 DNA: TGTGCCAGCAGAGCAATCCGGGACACTCACCTGAACACTGAAGCTTTCTTT. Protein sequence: CASRAIRDTHLNTEAFF.

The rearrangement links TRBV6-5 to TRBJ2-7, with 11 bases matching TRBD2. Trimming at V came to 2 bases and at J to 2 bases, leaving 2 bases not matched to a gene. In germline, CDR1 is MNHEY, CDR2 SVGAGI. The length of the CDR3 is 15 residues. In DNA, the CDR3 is TGTGCCAGCAGTTACGTTAGCGGGAGGGCCTACGAGCAGTACTTC. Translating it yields CASSYVSGRAYEQYF.

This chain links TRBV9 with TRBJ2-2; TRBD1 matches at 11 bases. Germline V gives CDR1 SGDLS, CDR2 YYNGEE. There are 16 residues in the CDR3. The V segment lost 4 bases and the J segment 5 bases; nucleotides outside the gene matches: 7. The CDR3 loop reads CASSPRTGGRTGELFF. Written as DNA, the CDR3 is TGTGCCAGCAGCCCCCGGACAGGGGGCAGGACCGGGGAGCTGTTTTTT.

The CDR3, as DNA: TGTGCCATCCCCGTCCGGGACAGGGGTGGCGATACGCAGTATTTT. It codes for CAIPVRDRGGDTQYF. The rearrangement uses TRBV5-4 and TRBJ2-3; 10 bases match TRBD1. The ends lost 9 bases at V and 6 bases at J; junction bases unmatched: 13. This CDR3 spans 15 amino acids. Germline V CDR1 and CDR2: SGHNT, YYREEE (reference sequence).

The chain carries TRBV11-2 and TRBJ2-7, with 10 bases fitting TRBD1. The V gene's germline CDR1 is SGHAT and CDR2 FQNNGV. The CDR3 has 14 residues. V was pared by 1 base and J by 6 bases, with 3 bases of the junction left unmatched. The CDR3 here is CASSLAGTGVEQYF. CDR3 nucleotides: TGTGCCAGCAGCTTAGCCGGGACAGGGGTCGAGCAGTACTTC.

The CDR3 nucleotides are TGTGCCAGCAGATTGGGACAGGGAACCTACGAGCAGTACTTC. Its protein product is CASRLGQGTYEQYF. The J gene is TRBJ2-7, the V gene TRBV6-5, with TRBD1 matching over 9 bases. Germline trimming cut 6 bases from V and 2 bases from J; bases unmatched to any gene: 5. The CDR3 is 14 amino acids. CDR1 and CDR2 (germline): MNHEY, SVGAGI.

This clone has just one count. The CDR3: CAISENRGAVAEAFF. In DNA, the CDR3 is TGTGCCATCAGCGAGAACAGGGGGGCCGTCGCTGAAGCTTTCTTT. This chain links TRBV10-3 with TRBJ1-1, with 8 positions matching TRBD1. V shed 6 bases and J 6 bases; nucleotides not matched to a gene: 12. CDR1 ENHRY and CDR2 SYGVKD come from the germline V gene. The CDR3 runs to 15 residues.

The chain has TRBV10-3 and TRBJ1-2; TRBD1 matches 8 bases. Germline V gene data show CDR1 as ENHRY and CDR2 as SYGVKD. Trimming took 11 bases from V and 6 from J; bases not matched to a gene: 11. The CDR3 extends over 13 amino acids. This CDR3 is CAAHDPTGDGYTF. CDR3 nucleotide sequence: TGTGCCGCCCATGACCCGACAGGGGATGGCTACACCTTC.

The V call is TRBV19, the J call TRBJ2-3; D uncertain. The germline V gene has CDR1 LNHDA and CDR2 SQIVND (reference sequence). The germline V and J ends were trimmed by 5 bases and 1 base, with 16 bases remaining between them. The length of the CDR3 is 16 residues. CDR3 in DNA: TGTGCCAGTAGTCCAAAGGCCGGGTCGGGCACAGATACGCAGTATTTT. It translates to CASSPKAGSGTDTQYF.

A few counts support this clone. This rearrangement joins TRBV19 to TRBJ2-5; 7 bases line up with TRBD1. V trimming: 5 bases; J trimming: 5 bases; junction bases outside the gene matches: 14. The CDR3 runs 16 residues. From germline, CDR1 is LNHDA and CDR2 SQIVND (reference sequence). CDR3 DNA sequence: TGTGCCAGTAGTCCTGCAGGGGGTACTCCAAGTGAGACCCAGTACTTC. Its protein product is CASSPAGGTPSETQYF.

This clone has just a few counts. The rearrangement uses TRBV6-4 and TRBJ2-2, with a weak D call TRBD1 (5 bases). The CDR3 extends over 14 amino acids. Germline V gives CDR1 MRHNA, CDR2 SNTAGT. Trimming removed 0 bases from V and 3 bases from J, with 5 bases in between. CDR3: CASSDSTDTGELFF. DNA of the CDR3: TGTGCCAGCAGTGACTCGACAGACACCGGGGAGCTGTTTTTT.

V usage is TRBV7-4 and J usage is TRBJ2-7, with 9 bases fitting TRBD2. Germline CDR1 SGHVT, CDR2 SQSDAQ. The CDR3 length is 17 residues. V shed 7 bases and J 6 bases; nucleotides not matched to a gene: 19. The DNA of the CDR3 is TGTGCCAGCATCCTCACCAACGGTGGGCGGGAGGGCCCCGAGCAGTACTTC. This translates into CASILTNGGREGPEQYF.

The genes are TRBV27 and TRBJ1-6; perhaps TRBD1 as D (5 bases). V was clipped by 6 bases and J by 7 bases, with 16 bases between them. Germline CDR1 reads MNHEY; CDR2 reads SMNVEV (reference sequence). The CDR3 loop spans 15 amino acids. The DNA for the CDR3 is TGTGCCAGCAGCCCCGTGACAGATTTGAATTCACCCCTCCACTTT. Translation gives CASSPVTDLNSPLHF.

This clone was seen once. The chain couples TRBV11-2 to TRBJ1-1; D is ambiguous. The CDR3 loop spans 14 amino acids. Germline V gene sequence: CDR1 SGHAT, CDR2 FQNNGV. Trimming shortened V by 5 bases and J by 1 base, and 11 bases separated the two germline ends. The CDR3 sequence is CASSHPTRNTEAFF. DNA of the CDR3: TGTGCCAGCAGCCATCCGACAAGGAACACTGAAGCTTTCTTT. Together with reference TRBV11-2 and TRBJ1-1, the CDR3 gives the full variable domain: EAGVAQSPRYKIIEKRQSVAFWCNPISGHATLYWYQQILGQGPKLLIQFQNNGVVDDSQLPKDRFSAERLKGVDSTLKIQPAKLEDSAVYLCASSHPTRNTEAFFGQGTRLTVV.

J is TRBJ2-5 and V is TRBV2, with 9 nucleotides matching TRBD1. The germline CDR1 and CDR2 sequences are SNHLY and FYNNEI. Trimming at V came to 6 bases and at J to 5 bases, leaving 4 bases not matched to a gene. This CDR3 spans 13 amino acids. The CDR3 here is CASSRDREETQYF. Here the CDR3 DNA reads TGTGCCAGCAGCCGGGACAGGGAGGAGACCCAGTACTTC.

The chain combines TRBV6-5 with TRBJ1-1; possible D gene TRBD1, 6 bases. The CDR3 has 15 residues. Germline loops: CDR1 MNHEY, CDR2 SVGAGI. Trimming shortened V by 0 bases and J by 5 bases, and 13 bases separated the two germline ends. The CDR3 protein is CASSYSGGARTEAFF. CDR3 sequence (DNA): TGTGCCAGCAGTTACTCAGGGGGAGCCCGGACTGAAGCTTTCTTT.

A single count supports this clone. CDR3 sequence reads: CASSERFRQPQHF. Written as DNA, the CDR3 is TGTGCCAGCAGTGAGAGGTTCCGGCAGCCCCAGCATTTT. The chain uses TRBV2 and TRBJ1-5; no reliable D call. The V gene lost 3 bases and the J gene lost 7 bases, with 10 bases spanning the gap. CDR1 and CDR2 (germline): SNHLY, FYNNEI. CDR3 length equals 13 residues.